Below, one TCR beta chain is given with its context. This sample was taken from a study of patients and donors after allogeneic stem cell transplantation. TCRdb passed the RT-PCR reads through MiXCR, listing each CDR3 protein once. Of about 230,000 distinct CDR3 sequences in the sample, 13% to 15% were seen once. The CDR3 consists of 14 residues. The V end was cut by 1 base, the J end by 5 bases, with 12 bases between. Per germline, CDR1 SGHRS and CDR2 YFSETQ. This TCR was recovered from a human donor who was either an allogeneic HSCT recipient or a stem cell or donor lymphocyte infusion donor (not recorded which). It is not recorded whose cells these are; they may come from a transplant donor. Sequencing was done on a sample of blood, either unsorted or a sorted T cell fraction (not recorded which). J is TRBJ2-5 and V is TRBV5-1; D unresolved. The CDR3 sequence: CASSLNAVVETQYF. The CDR3 DNA sequence: TGCGCCAGCAGCTTGAACGCGGTAGTGGAGACCCAGTACTTC.